The source of this T cell receptor (beta chain) is a study of cytotoxic CD8 clonotypes in ibrutinib-treated CLL. Overall study: After treatment lasting a median approximately 11 months, range 6 to 36, response samples were collected.

In its sample, this clone was seen a few times. V shed 3 bases and J shed 5 bases, with 13 bases lying between them. The V gene's germline CDR1 is SNHLY and CDR2 FYNNEI. The length of the CDR3 is 14 residues. TCRdb's copy holds only in-frame clones and misses some; the assay was immunoSEQ multiplex PCR. The sample holds approximately 45,000 clones, over 50% seen once. The TCR comes from a human donor with chronic lymphocytic leukemia. The material was PBMCs, obtained after 24 months of ibrutinib treatment. J is TRBJ1-1 and V is TRBV2, with D possibly matching TRBD1 (5 bases). The CDR3 here is CASSDMGTGTEAFF. The DNA of the CDR3 is TGTGCCAGCAGTGATATGGGGACGGGAACTGAAGCTTTCTTT.